This is a list of T cell receptor beta chains from one sample in a study of CD8+ T cells in alopecia areata. Measured with immunoSEQ multiplex PCR; TCRdb has only the in-frame clones, and not every one. The repertoire holds a few hundred thousand clones, with about 62% as singletons. The sequenced sample was CD4+ T cells sorted from blood, obtained around week 53, from a patient treated with tofacitinib. These receptors all stem from a human donor with alopecia areata. Each CDR3 is given with its conserved first and last residue. The order of the fields is V gene, clone size, D gene, J gene, CDR3 DNA, CDR3 protein. D genes are given only for firm matches. Clone size is stated in some rows and not others, as once, few, many or a class when expanded.

>TRBV29-1|NA|NA|TRBJ2-7
TGCAGCGTTACAGTCACCTACGAGCAGTACTTC
CSVTVTYEQYF
>TRBV7-8|NA|TRBD2|TRBJ2-5
TGTGCCAGCAGCTCAGGACTAGCGGAGACCCAGTACTTC
CASSSGLAETQYF
>TRBV7-9|NA|TRBD1|TRBJ2-7
TGTGCCAGCAGCCGGGACAGGGCCTACGAGCAGTACTTC
CASSRDRAYEQYF
>TRBV30|few|NA|TRBJ2-3
TGTGCCTGGAGTGTAAGGATAGATACGCAGTATTTT
CAWSVRIDTQYF
>TRBV7-6|NA|NA|TRBJ2-2
TGTGCCAGCAGCTTATCAAACAGGAACACCGGGGAGCTGTTTTTT
CASSLSNRNTGELFF
>TRBV10-3|NA|NA|TRBJ1-5
TGTGCCATCGGGACCAACAATCAGCCCCAGCATTTT
CAIGTNNQPQHF
>TRBV4-3|NA|NA|TRBJ2-6
TGCGCCAGCAGCCCCGGGAAAGCTGGGGCCAACGTCCTGACTTTC
CASSPGKAGANVLTF
>TRBV7-3|few|NA|TRBJ2-5
TGTGCCAGCAGCTTACTCGGAGAGACCCAGTACTTC
CASSLLGETQYF
>TRBV2|NA|TRBD1|TRBJ2-7
TGTGCCAGCACCGGACAGGGGCTCTACGAGCAGTACTTC
CASTGQGLYEQYF
>TRBV5-4|NA|NA|TRBJ2-1
TGTGCCAGCTGGCATGAGCAGTTCTTC
CASWHEQFF
>TRBV27|NA|NA|TRBJ2-7
TGTGCCAGCAGTTCCCGACAGACCTACGAGCAGTACTTC
CASSSRQTYEQYF
>TRBV5-1|few|TRBD1|TRBJ2-5
TGCGCCAGCAGCCATGGACTTGTGGGGACAGGAGAGACCCAGTACTTC
CASSHGLVGTGETQYF
>TRBV18|once|NA|TRBJ2-4
TGTGCCAGCTCACCAACAGGGCGATCTGGCCCACAGTACTTC
CASSPTGRSGPQYF
>TRBV2|NA|NA|TRBJ2-1
TGTGCCAGCACATGGACCGACTCCTACAATGAGCAGTTCTTC
CASTWTDSYNEQFF
>TRBV30|NA|NA|TRBJ1-3
TGTGCCTGGACTTACCCTTCCGGGCCTCAAGCACCCGGAAACACCATATATTTT
CAWTYPSGPQAPGNTIYF
>TRBV6-1|few|NA|TRBJ2-7
TGTGCCAGCAGTGAGCAGGGTCGAAATCTCGGCTACGAGCAGTACTTC
CASSEQGRNLGYEQYF
>TRBV7-9|NA|TRBD1|TRBJ1-1
TGTGCCAGCAGCTTAGCAGGGACAGGGATGTCTTTCTTT
CASSLAGTGMSFF
>TRBV6-6|NA|NA|TRBJ1-1
TGTGCCAGCAGTTACGGACAGCCCGCTGAAGCTTTCTTT
CASSYGQPAEAFF
>TRBV20-1|NA|NA|TRBJ1-1
TGCAGTGCTAGAGGGAACACTGAAGCTTTCTTT
CSARGNTEAFF
>TRBV9|NA|TRBD1|TRBJ2-1
TGTGCCAGCAGCGTAGGGACAGGGAGGAGCAATGAGCAGTTCTTC
CASSVGTGRSNEQFF
>TRBV30|NA|NA|TRBJ1-5
TGTGCCTTTGCCAATAGGGGCAATCAGCCCCAGCATTTT
CAFANRGNQPQHF
>TRBV30|NA|NA|TRBJ1-1
TGTGCCTGGAGTCGAAGACTAGGAGGGGCTGAAGCTTTCTTT
CAWSRRLGGAEAFF
>TRBV6-5|NA|NA|TRBJ1-6
TGTGCCAGCATGCGGGCCCTTAATTCACCCCTCCACTTT
CASMRALNSPLHF
>TRBV7-3|NA|TRBD1|TRBJ1-6
TGTGCCAGCAGGGGGACAGCCCTAAGCCCCCTCCACTTT
CASRGTALSPLHF
>TRBV25-1|NA|NA|TRBJ2-4
TGTGCCAGCAGTGATAAGCGGAGGGGCCTGGACATTCAGTACTTC
CASSDKRRGLDIQYF
>TRBV5-6|few|TRBD1|TRBJ2-7
TGTGCCTCCGTCCGACAGGGGGCCACCGAGCAGTACTTC
CASVRQGATEQYF
>TRBV29-1|NA|NA|TRBJ1-3
TGCAGCGTGCGGAGGGACTCTGGAAACACCATATATTTT
CSVRRDSGNTIYF
>TRBV30|few|NA|TRBJ2-7
TGTGCCTGGAACCCCCCGGGGGGCAGGCCTGGCGAGCAGTACTTC
CAWNPPGGRPGEQYF
>TRBV9|NA|NA|TRBJ2-6
TGTGCCAGCAGCGTTTTCCGCTCTGGGGCCAACGTCCTGACTTTC
CASSVFRSGANVLTF
>TRBV7-9|NA|TRBD1|TRBJ1-6
TGTGCCAGCAGCTTAGGGACAGGGGGTTCACCCCTCCACTTT
CASSLGTGGSPLHF
>TRBV6-6|NA|NA|TRBJ1-1
TGTGCCAGCAGTCTTCTCGACAGGAACACTGAAGCTTTCTTT
CASSLLDRNTEAFF
>TRBV2|NA|TRBD1|TRBJ2-7
TGTGCCAGCAGTGAACAGGGACAGACCTACGAGCAGTACTTC
CASSEQGQTYEQYF